Listed here are 4 T cell receptor beta chains from one sample, sequenced in a study of cytomegalovirus exposure and HLA in healthy donors. Use of 60 Vbeta and 13 Jbeta primers characterized the PCR. Method: immunoSEQ multiplex PCR; TCRdb's copy keeps in-frame clones and lacks some. The sample contains about 160,000 clones, roughly 82% of which appear only once. Sequenced input: PBMCs. The receptor source for this set is a man aged 50 or older in good health and CMV-seropositive.

In this sample, this clone turned up a few times. The V and J genes are TRBV2 and TRBJ1-1; maybe TRBD1 (6 bases). CDR1 SNHLY and CDR2 FYNNEI come from the germline V gene. CDR3 length equals 14 residues. Trimming pared 3 bases from V and 0 bases from J, leaving 8 bases between. CDR3 loop: CASSEGGLNTEAFF. CDR3 nucleotides: TGTGCCAGCAGTGAGGGGGGGCTGAACACTGAAGCTTTCTTT. Full variable domain (missing parts from reference TRBV2 and TRBJ1-1): EPEVTQTPSHQVTQMGQEVILRCVPISNHLYFYWYRQILGQKVEFLVSFYNNEISEKSEIFDDQFSVERPDGSNFTLKIRSTKLEDSAMYFCASSEGGLNTEAFFGQGTRLTVV.

This chain links TRBV30 with TRBJ2-7, with D perhaps matching TRBD1 (6 bases). With 7 bases removed from V and 0 bases from J, the gap between germline ends came to 13 bases. The CDR3 sequence is 13 residues long. From germline, CDR1 is GTSNPN and CDR2 SVGIG (reference sequence). The CDR3 coding sequence is TGTGCCTATTGGGGACAAAGCTCCTACGAGCAGTACTTC. This sequence encodes CAYWGQSSYEQYF.

This chain joins TRBV7-9 and TRBJ2-1; 7 nucleotides match TRBD2. V lost 5 bases and J lost 5; bases outside the gene matches: 3. Germline values: CDR1 SEHNR, CDR2 FQNEAQ (reference sequence). The CDR3 runs 13 residues. DNA of the CDR3: TGTGCCAGCAGCCTACGGGGGGACAATGAGCAGTTCTTC. This encodes CASSLRGDNEQFF.

The chain carries TRBV28 and TRBJ1-2; 8 nucleotides align to TRBD1. The CDR3 is made up of 14 amino acids. Germline lookup yields CDR1 MDHEN and CDR2 SYDVKM. V dropped 4 bases and J dropped 3; count of bases not matched to a gene: 4. The CDR3 region is CASSSPDRDYGYTF. CDR3 bases: TGTGCCAGCAGTTCTCCGGACAGGGACTATGGCTACACCTTC.